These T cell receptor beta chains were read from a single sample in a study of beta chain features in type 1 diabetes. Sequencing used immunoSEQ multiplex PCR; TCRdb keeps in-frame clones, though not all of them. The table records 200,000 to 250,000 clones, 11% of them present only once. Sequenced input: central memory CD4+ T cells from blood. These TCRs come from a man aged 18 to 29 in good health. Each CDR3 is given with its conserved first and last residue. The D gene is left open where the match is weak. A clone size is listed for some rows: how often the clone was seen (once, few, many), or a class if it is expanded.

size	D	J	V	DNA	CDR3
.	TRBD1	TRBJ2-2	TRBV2	TGTGCCAGCAGGACGGACAGGGGCACCGGGGAGCTGTTTTTT	CASRTDRGTGELFF
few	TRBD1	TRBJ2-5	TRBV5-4	TGTGCCAGCAGCCGGGACAGACAAGAGACCCAGTACTTC	CASSRDRQETQYF
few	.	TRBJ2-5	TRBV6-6	TGTGCCAGCAGCCCGCGACAGGCGAGGGAAGAGACCCAGTACTTC	CASSPRQAREETQYF
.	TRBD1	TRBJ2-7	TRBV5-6	TGTGCCAGCAGCTTGGGCCAGGGGGAGTACTTC	CASSLGQGEYF
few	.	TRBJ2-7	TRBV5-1	TGCGCCAGCAGCTTACAGCCCGGGACACCCTACGAGCAGTACTTC	CASSLQPGTPYEQYF
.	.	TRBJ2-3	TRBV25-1	TGTGCCAGCAGTGAATCCGCCAGCACAGATACGCAGTATTTT	CASSESASTDTQYF
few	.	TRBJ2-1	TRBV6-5	TGTGCCAGCAATACTTGGAGCTCCTACAATGAGCAGTTCTTC	CASNTWSSYNEQFF
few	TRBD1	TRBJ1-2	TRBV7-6	TGTGCCAGCACTCCGGGACAGGGAGGGTATAGCTATGGCTACACCTTC	CASTPGQGGYSYGYTF
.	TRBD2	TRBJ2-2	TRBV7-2	TGTGCCAGCAGCCCCACGGGGACTACAAAGGCCGGGGAGCTGTTTTTT	CASSPTGTTKAGELFF
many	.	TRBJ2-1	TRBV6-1	TGTGCCAGCAGTGCGAACTTCCTACAACTCTACAATGAGCAGTTCTTC	CASSANFLQLYNEQFF
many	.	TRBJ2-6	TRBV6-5	TGTGCCAGCGCGAGTTTCTCTGGGGCCAACGTCCTGACTTTC	CASASFSGANVLTF
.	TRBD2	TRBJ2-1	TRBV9	TGTGCCAGCAGCGTAGAGTATGGGACTAGCGGATACAATGAGCAGTTCTTC	CASSVEYGTSGYNEQFF
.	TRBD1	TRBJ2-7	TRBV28	TGTGCCAGCAGTTCCCGGGACAGGGCACCCTACGAGCAGTACTTC	CASSSRDRAPYEQYF
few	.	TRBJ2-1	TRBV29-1	TGCAGCGGTCGACAGGGGAGGGACAATGAGCAGTTCTTC	CSGRQGRDNEQFF
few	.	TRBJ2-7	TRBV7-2	TGTGCCAGCAGCCCAGGGCGAAACGAGCAGTACTTC	CASSPGRNEQYF
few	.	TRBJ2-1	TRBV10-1	TGCGCCAGCAGTGACAGCCCACTATACAATGAGCAGTTCTTC	CASSDSPLYNEQFF
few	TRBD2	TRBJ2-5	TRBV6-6	TGTGCCAGCAGTTACCGGGGGGAAGAGACCCAGTACTTC	CASSYRGEETQYF
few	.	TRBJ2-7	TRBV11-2	TGTGCCAGCAGCTTAGATCTGTCTCAGGGGAGCTACGAGCAGTACTTC	CASSLDLSQGSYEQYF
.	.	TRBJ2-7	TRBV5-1	TGCGCCAGCAGCCCAATGGGCGGACGGGCCTCGGAGCAGTACTTC	CASSPMGGRASEQYF
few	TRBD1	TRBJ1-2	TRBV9	TGTGCCAGCAGCGCCGGGACAGGGCATGGCTACACCTTC	CASSAGTGHGYTF
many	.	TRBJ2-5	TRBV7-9	TGTGCCAGCAGCTTAGGGGGATTCCCGGAGACCCAGTACTTC	CASSLGGFPETQYF
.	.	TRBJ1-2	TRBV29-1	TGCAGCGTTGACTACCCTCAGACAGGAGGCTATGGCTACACCTTC	CSVDYPQTGGYGYTF
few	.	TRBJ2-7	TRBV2	TGTGCCAGCAGTAATTACCCGGGACTTCCTACCTACGAGCAGTACTTC	CASSNYPGLPTYEQYF
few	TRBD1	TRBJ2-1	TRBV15	TGTGCCACCAGCAGGGTGCGAACAGGGGGCTACAATGAGCAGTTCTTC	CATSRVRTGGYNEQFF
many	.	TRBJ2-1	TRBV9	TGTGCCAGCAGCGTAGATCCCGGCGGCTACAATGAGCAGTTCTTC	CASSVDPGGYNEQFF